This is a list of T cell receptor beta chains from one sample in a study of shared clonotypes between healthy human individuals. Clones were sequenced by immunoSEQ multiplex PCR, and TCRdb holds only the in-frame ones, with some missing. This table holds 2 million to 2.5 million clones, more than 85% found once. What was sequenced was naive CD4+ T cells from PBMCs. The receptors stem from a man between 18 and 29 years old in good health. Some clones in this sample may be carry-over from other donors' samples. CDR3s include the opening cysteine and the closing phenylalanine or tryptophan. A D gene is named only where the DNA matches it firmly. Size is stated for part of the rows, as once, few or many counts, or as a class when the clone is expanded.

abundance	len	v_gene	d_gene	j_gene	CDR3nt	CDR3aa
-	16	TRBV29-1	-	TRBJ2-1	TGCAGCGTTGCAGGGCCTACTAGCCCTACCTACAATGAGCAGTTCTTC	CSVAGPTSPTYNEQFF
-	15	TRBV6-6	-	TRBJ1-1	TGTGCCAGCAGTTCCTCGAGGGCGGCGGGCACTGAAGCTTTCTTT	CASSSSRAAGTEAFF
-	13	TRBV10-3	-	TRBJ2-1	TGTGCCATCAGTGCCGGGAGCTTCAATGAGCAGTTCTTC	CAISAGSFNEQFF
-	10	TRBV29-1	-	TRBJ2-3	TGCAGCGTCGTAGGGGTTAGGCAGTATTTT	CSVVGVRQYF
-	22	TRBV19	TRBD2	TRBJ2-6	TGTGCCAGTAGTATAGATTATCAGGTCTGGGCTAGCGGATTCTCTGGGGCCAACGTCCTGACTTTC	CASSIDYQVWASGFSGANVLTF
-	15	TRBV4-2	TRBD1	TRBJ1-5	TGTGCCAGCAGCCAAGGGGGGACAGGGAACCAGCCCCAGCATTTT	CASSQGGTGNQPQHF
-	15	TRBV7-2	-	TRBJ2-7	TGTGCCAGCAGCTTGTATACAACTAGCTCCTACGAGCAGTACTTC	CASSLYTTSSYEQYF
-	19	TRBV14	TRBD1	TRBJ1-5	TGTGCCAGCAGCCAAGTCAAAAGCTACAGGGGGCTGAGCAATCAGCCCCAGCATTTT	CASSQVKSYRGLSNQPQHF
once	12	TRBV7-2	-	TRBJ2-3	TGTGCCAGCAGCTCAAACAGAGATACGCAGTATTTT	CASSSNRDTQYF
few	13	TRBV7-9	-	TRBJ1-1	TGTGCCAGCAGCTTAGTCACGAACACTGAAGCTTTCTTT	CASSLVTNTEAFF
-	13	TRBV7-2	TRBD2	TRBJ2-5	TGTGCCAGCAGAACGGGGGGGAGGGAGACCCAGTACTTC	CASRTGGRETQYF
-	14	TRBV5-1	-	TRBJ2-5	TGCGCCAGCAGCTTGGCCGGGGGATGGGAGACCCAGTACTTC	CASSLAGGWETQYF
-	14	TRBV27	TRBD1	TRBJ2-5	TGTGCCAGCAGTCCCCGGACAGGGGAAGAGACCCAGTACTTC	CASSPRTGEETQYF
-	15	TRBV18	TRBD1	TRBJ1-2	TGTGCCAGCTCACTCGACAGGGGGAACTACTATGGCTACACCTTC	CASSLDRGNYYGYTF
-	14	TRBV28	-	TRBJ2-7	TGTGCCAGCAGTTTCTCAGGGCTTTCCTACGAGCAGTACTTC	CASSFSGLSYEQYF
few	16	TRBV27	-	TRBJ1-1	TGTGCCAGCAGTTTATCTTGGATGCTGGAGGACACTGAAGCTTTCTTT	CASSLSWMLEDTEAFF
-	13	TRBV28	-	TRBJ1-2	TGTGCCAGCAGTCCGGGGAGGTCCTATGGCTACACCTTC	CASSPGRSYGYTF
once	13	TRBV5-6	TRBD1	TRBJ1-2	TGTGCCAGCAGCTCCGACAGGGACTATGGCTACACCTTC	CASSSDRDYGYTF
-	15	TRBV29-1	-	TRBJ2-3	TGCAGCGTTGCGTACGGGACGGGGGTCCAAGATACGCAGTATTTT	CSVAYGTGVQDTQYF
-	12	TRBV10-3	-	TRBJ1-2	TGTGCCATCAGTGAATGGAGGAATGGCTACACCTTC	CAISEWRNGYTF
-	13	TRBV19	-	TRBJ2-7	TGTGCCAGTAGTATCTGGGGCTCCTACGAGCAGTACTTC	CASSIWGSYEQYF
-	14	TRBV6-1	TRBD1	TRBJ2-7	TGTGCCAGCAGCCCGGGACAGGTCTCCTACGAGCAGTACTTC	CASSPGQVSYEQYF
-	18	TRBV5-1	-	TRBJ2-5	TGCGCCAGCAGCCCGGGCGGGCGGGGACACACGCCTCGGGAGACCCAGTACTTC	CASSPGGRGHTPRETQYF
-	16	TRBV15	TRBD1	TRBJ2-5	TGTGCCACCAGTACTGGAATCGGGACAGGGAAAGAGACCCAGTACTTC	CATSTGIGTGKETQYF
-	13	TRBV28	TRBD1	TRBJ2-1	TGTGCCAGCAGCCTCACCCTGGACAGGGGCCCGTTCTTC	CASSLTLDRGPFF
-	16	TRBV5-4	-	TRBJ2-7	TGTGCCAGCAGCTATACATCCGGGACACTCTCCTACGAGCAGTACTTC	CASSYTSGTLSYEQYF
-	11	TRBV29-1	-	TRBJ1-2	TGCAGCGTTGACAGGGAGGACGGCTACACCTTC	CSVDREDGYTF
-	15	TRBV5-8	TRBD1	TRBJ2-5	TGTGCCAGCAGCTGGCAGGGGGCTTTTCGAGAGACCCAGTACTTC	CASSWQGAFRETQYF
-	16	TRBV5-1	-	TRBJ2-1	TGCGCCAGCAGCCGAGGACAGCGCCCTAGAGGCAATGAGCAGTTCTTC	CASSRGQRPRGNEQFF
-	20	TRBV4-2	TRBD2	TRBJ2-3	TGTGCCAGCAGCCAAGATTATAACCTAGCGGGAGGGCCAATCTTAGATACGCAGTATTTT	CASSQDYNLAGGPILDTQYF
-	16	TRBV7-3	-	TRBJ2-1	TGTGCCAGCAGCTTAGAAGGGGCCTCCTCCTACAATGAGCAGTTCTTC	CASSLEGASSYNEQFF
-	13	TRBV27	-	TRBJ2-1	TGTGCCAGCAGTTTTCGGTCTGCCGATGAGCAGTTCTTC	CASSFRSADEQFF
-	16	TRBV18	TRBD2	TRBJ2-1	TGTGCCAGCTCACCACCGGCCTCGGGAGGGTACAATGAGCAGTTCTTC	CASSPPASGGYNEQFF
-	15	TRBV18	-	TRBJ1-1	TGTGCCAGCTCACGGGGAACTGGCAGTCCCACTGAAGCTTTCTTT	CASSRGTGSPTEAFF
-	21	TRBV7-3	TRBD2	TRBJ2-2	TGTGCCAGCAGCCTCCGCGCGCCGGGACTAGCGGCGATTTCGAACACCGGGGAGCTGTTTTTT	CASSLRAPGLAAISNTGELFF
-	14	TRBV5-1	-	TRBJ1-5	TGCGCCAGCAGCTTAGTTTCGGGTAATCAGCCCCAGCATTTT	CASSLVSGNQPQHF
-	21	TRBV4-2	TRBD2	TRBJ2-3	TGTGCCAGCAGCCACGAAGCCAGGGGGTTAGCGGGAGGGACACGCACAGATACGCAGTATTTT	CASSHEARGLAGGTRTDTQYF